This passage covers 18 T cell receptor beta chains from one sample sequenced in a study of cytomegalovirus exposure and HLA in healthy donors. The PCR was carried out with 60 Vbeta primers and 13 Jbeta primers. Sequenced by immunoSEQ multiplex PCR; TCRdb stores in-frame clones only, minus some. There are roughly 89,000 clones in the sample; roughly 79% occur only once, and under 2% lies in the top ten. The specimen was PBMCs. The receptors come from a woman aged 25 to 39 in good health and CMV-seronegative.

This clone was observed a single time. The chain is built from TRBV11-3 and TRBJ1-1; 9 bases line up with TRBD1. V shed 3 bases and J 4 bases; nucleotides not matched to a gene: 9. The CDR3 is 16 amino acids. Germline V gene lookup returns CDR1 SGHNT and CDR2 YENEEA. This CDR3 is CASSFVLGQGGTEAFF. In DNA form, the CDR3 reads TGTGCCAGCAGCTTCGTGTTGGGACAGGGTGGCACTGAAGCTTTCTTT. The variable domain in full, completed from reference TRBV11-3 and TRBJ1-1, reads EAGVVQSPRYKIIEKKQPVAFWCNPISGHNTLYWYLQNLGQGPELLIRYENEEAVDDSQLPKDRFSAERLKGVDSTLKIQPAELGDSAVYLCASSFVLGQGGTEAFFGQGTRLTVV.

The CDR3 here is CASSERGRGYGYTF. The CDR3 DNA reads TGTGCCAGCAGCGAAAGGGGGAGAGGCTATGGCTACACCTTC. The rearrangement joins TRBV28 to TRBJ1-2, with TRBD1 as a possible D gene (6 bases). CDR1 is MDHEN and CDR2 is SYDVKM in the germline V gene. The V end lost 6 bases, the J end lost 4 bases, and 15 bases lay between the germline ends. The CDR3 length is 14 residues.

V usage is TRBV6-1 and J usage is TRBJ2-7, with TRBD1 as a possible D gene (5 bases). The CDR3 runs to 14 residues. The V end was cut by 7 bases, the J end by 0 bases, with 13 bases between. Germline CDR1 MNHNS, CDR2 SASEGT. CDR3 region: CASKESTASYEQYF. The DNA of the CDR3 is TGTGCCAGCAAGGAGTCGACAGCCTCCTACGAGCAGTACTTC.

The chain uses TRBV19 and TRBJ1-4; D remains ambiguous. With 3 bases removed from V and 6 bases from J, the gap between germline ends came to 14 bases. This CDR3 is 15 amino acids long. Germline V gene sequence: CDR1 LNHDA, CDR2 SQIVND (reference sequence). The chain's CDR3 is CASSIMGSGDEKLFF. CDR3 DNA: TGTGCCAGTAGTATTATGGGGAGCGGAGATGAAAAACTGTTTTTT.

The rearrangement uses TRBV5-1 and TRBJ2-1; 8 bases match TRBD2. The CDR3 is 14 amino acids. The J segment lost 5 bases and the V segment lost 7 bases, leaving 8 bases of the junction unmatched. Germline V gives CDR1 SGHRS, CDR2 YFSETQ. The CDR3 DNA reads TGCGCCAGCTCACGGGAGGGATTGAACAATGAGCAGTTCTTC. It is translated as CASSREGLNNEQFF.

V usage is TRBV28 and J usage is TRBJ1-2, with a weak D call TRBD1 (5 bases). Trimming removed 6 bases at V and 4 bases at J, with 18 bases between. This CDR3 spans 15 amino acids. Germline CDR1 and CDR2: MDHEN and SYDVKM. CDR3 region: CASSPLGEGGYGYTF. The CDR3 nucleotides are TGTGCCAGCAGCCCTCTGGGGGAGGGTGGCTATGGCTACACCTTC.

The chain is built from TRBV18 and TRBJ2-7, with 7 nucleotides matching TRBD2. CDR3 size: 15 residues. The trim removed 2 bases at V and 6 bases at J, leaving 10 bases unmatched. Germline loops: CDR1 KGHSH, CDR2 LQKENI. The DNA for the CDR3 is TGTGCCAGCTCACCAGCTGGCAAGCGGGATTTCGAGCAGTACTTC. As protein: CASSPAGKRDFEQYF.

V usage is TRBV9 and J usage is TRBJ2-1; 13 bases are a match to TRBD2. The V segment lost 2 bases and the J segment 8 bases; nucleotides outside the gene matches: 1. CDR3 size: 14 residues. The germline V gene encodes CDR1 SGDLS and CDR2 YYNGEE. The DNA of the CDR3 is TGTGCCAGCAGCGTTACTAGCGGGGGGGATGAGCAGTTCTTC. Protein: CASSVTSGGDEQFF.

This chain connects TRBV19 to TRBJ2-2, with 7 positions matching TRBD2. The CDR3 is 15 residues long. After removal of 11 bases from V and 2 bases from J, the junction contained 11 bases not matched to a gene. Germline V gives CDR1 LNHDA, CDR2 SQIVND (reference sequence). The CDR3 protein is CAAGRGGVNTGELFF. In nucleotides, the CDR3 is TGTGCCGCGGGGAGGGGCGGAGTAAACACCGGGGAGCTGTTTTTT.

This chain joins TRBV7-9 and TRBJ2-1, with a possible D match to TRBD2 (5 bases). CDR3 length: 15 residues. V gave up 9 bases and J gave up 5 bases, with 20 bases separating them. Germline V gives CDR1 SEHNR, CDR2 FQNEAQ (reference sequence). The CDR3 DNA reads TGTGCCAGTCTTACCGACTATGGCCTCAACAATGAGCAGTTCTTC. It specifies CASLTDYGLNNEQFF.

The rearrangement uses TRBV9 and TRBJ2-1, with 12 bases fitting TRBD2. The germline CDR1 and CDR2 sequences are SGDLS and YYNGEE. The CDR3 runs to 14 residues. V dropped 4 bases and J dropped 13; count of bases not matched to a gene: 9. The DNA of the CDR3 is TGTGCCAGCAGCCCCCGGACTAGCGGGGTCCCCCAGTTCTTC. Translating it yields CASSPRTSGVPQFF.

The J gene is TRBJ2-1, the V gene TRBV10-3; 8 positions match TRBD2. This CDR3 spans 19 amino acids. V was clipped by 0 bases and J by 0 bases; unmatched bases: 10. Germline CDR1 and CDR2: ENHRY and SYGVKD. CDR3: CAISESMASGPSSYNEQFF. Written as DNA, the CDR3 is TGTGCCATCAGTGAGTCGATGGCTAGCGGGCCGAGCTCCTACAATGAGCAGTTCTTC.

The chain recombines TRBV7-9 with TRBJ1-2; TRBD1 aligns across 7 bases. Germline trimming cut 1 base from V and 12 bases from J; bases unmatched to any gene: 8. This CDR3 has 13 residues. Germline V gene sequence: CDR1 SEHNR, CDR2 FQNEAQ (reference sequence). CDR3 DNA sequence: TGTGCCAGCAGCTTAGGTCAGGGGGGACCTGACACCTTC. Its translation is CASSLGQGGPDTF.

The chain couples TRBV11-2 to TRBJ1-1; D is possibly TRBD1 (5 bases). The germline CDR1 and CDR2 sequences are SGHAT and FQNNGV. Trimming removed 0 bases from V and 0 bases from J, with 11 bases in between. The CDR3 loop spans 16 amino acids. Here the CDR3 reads CASSLELRGMNTEAFF. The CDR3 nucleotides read TGTGCCAGCAGCTTAGAGTTGCGGGGCATGAACACTGAAGCTTTCTTT.

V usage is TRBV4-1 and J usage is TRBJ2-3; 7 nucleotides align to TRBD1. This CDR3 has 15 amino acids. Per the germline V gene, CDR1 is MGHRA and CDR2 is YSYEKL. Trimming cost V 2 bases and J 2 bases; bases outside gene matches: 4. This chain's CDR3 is CASSQLGQYTDTQYF. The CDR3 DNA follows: TGCGCCAGCAGCCAACTGGGACAGTACACAGATACGCAGTATTTT.

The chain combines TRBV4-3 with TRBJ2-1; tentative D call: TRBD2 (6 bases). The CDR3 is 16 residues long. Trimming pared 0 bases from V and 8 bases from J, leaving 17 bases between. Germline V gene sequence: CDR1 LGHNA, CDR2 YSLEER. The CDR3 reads CASSQDPGVADYEQFF. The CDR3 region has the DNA TGCGCCAGCAGCCAAGATCCGGGGGTAGCGGATTATGAGCAGTTCTTC.

CDR3 sequence: CASSRSVTGLRGANVLTF. The CDR3 nucleotides read TGTGCCAGCTCGAGAAGCGTCACAGGTCTACGTGGGGCCAACGTCCTGACTTTC. J is TRBJ2-6 and V is TRBV18; perhaps TRBD1 as D (5 bases). Germline values: CDR1 KGHSH, CDR2 LQKENI. The CDR3 has 18 amino acids. The V end lost 6 bases, the J end lost 3 bases, and 21 bases lay between the germline ends. The whole variable domain, remainder taken from reference TRBV18 and TRBJ2-6, is NAGVMQNPRHLVRRRGQEARLRCSPMKGHSHVYWYRQLPEEGLKFMVYLQKENIIDESGMPKERFSAEFPKEGPSILRIQQVVRGDSAAYFCASSRSVTGLRGANVLTFGAGSRLTVL.

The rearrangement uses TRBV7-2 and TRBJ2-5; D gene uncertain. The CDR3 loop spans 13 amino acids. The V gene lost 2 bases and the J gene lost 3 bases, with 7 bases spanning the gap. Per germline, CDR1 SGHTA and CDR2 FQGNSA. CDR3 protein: CASSLTREETQYF. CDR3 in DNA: TGTGCCAGCAGCTTAACCCGGGAAGAGACCCAGTACTTC.